This T cell receptor beta chain was retrieved from a study of T cell responses to AZD1222 COVID-19 vaccine (dated by TCRdb to the early 2020s). The study in broad terms: AZD1222 recipients whose second dose came at about 4 weeks and those whose second dose came at about 12 weeks were combined into one group, since spike-specific TCR depth and breadth did not differ between the two schedules. A total of approximately 250 trial participants underwent TCR sequencing, of whom 207 had received two doses of AZD1222 and around 26 had received two doses of the MenACWY control vaccine. Trial participants were enrolled by age into 18-55, 56-69 and 70-plus year subgroups, with about 150, 28 and 57 TCR-sequenced participants respectively. General study outcomes and caveats: In the small 56-69-year group, the increase in depth fell short of significance, most likely because of low power. Participants were mostly white British, with more females than males. The authors suggested clonal diversity may have been underestimated. The whole spike protein was spanned by vaccine-associated CD4 TCRs, and dominant responses were seen in regions 160-218 and 743-854. After two AZD1222 doses, spike-specific TCR breadth and depth were significantly higher than at day 0 and than in MenACWY recipients. Reportedly, close to half of the unique spike-specific TCRs recognized epitopes lying outside the regions that are mutated in the B.1.351 and B.1.1.7 variants. Because no day 14 peak-response samples were available, repertoires were characterized only after the peak T cell response. Conclusions about previously exposed vaccinees were limited because only six or seven AZD1222 recipients were SARS-CoV-2 seropositive at baseline.

The CDR3 regions of human TCRbeta chains were analyzed by immunosequencing. In the original analysis: TCRs in the repertoires were compared against a reference library of SARS-CoV-2-specific TCRs that had been generated with the MIRA antigen-specificity platform. Breadth was defined as the fraction of unique TCRs that were SARS-CoV-2-associated, and depth was defined as the fraction of total T cells that were SARS-CoV-2-associated. Using the MIRA data, each spike-specific TCR was assigned both to the spike region to which the TCR was reactive and to a CD4 or CD8 class. Log10-transformed breadth and depth values were compared by one-way ANOVA with Sidak's multiple comparisons tests. TCRdb re-hosts the immuneACCESS table, in-frame sequences only. Its copies lack some clones; in the studies checked, an unresolved V gene accounts for under half of them, and the cause for the rest is not known. V and J calls and clone size are those listed in that table; D and trimming were worked out from the DNA. The sample data list some 50,000 clones, and approximately 84% of these were observed just once. The ten largest account for roughly 30% of the sample.

Regarding this clone: Its cognate antigen has yet to be identified. No per-base quality is available; no much larger clone lies one base away.

The cysteine opens and the phenylalanine closes a CDR3 of 14 amino acids. The DNA shown is the 42-base CDR3, in frame from base 1. The germline V gene (reference sequence) sets CDR1 to LGHDT and CDR2 to YNNKEL. From V the trimming removes 0 bases and from J it removes 8 bases, while the gene matches leave 5 bases of the junction unaccounted for. Interpreted using the paper, the time point label stands for: baseline before first vaccination. Vaccinee samples came from UK trials COV001 and COV002, including a single-blind randomized controlled phase 2/3 trial of AZD1222 (ChAdOx1 nCoV-19) in healthy adults. For TCRbeta chain sequencing, PBMC samples from trial participants were taken at day 0 and at day 28 after the second dose.

The chain was built from TRBV3-1 (or the pseudogene TRBV3-2) and TRBJ1-1; 8 junctional bases match TRBD1. The specimen comprised peripheral blood, sampled on day 0 of AZD1222 vaccination. This TCR was sampled from an adult in good health. The CDR3 amino acid sequence is: CASSQDRGLLEAFF. The nucleotide sequence reads as follows: TGTGCCAGCAGCCAAGACAGGGGGCTCCTCGAAGCTTTCTTT.